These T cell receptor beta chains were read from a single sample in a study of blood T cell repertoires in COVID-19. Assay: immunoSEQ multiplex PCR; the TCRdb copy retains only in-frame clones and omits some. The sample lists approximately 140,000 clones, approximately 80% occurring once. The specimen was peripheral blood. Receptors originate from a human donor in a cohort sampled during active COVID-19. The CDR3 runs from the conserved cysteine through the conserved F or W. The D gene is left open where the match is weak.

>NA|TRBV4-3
CASSQRAGTSSTDTQYF
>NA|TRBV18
CASSPPEEYEQYF
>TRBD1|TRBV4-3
CASSPHPGQGFTGELFF
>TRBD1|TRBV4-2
CASSQGDRGRAGNQPQHF
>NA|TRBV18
CASSPRGGDSNQPQHF
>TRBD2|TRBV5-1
CASTAGGSGGTQYF
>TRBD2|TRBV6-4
CASSEVAGIYNEQFF
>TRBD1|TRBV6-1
CASGDGQGEQFF
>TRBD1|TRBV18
CASSPQGASNQPQHF
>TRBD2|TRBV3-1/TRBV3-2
CASRAGTSGGTSSYNEQFF
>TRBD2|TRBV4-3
CASSQDGARRGEETQYF
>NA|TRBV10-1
CASRPGDNFLNTEAFF
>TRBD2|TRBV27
CASTGLAGGPPETQYF
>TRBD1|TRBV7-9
CASSPMTGGYGYTF
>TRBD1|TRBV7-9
CASSLTGGGGYGYTF
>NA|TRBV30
CAWSARAGWETQYF
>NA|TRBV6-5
CASSYSQGTYGYTF
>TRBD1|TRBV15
CATSRGQGTDTQYF
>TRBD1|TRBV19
CASSGTGDNSPLHF
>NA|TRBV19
CASTHLGNEKLFF
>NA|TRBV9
CASSPTGRDGYTF
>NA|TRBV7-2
CASSLDAGDEKLFF